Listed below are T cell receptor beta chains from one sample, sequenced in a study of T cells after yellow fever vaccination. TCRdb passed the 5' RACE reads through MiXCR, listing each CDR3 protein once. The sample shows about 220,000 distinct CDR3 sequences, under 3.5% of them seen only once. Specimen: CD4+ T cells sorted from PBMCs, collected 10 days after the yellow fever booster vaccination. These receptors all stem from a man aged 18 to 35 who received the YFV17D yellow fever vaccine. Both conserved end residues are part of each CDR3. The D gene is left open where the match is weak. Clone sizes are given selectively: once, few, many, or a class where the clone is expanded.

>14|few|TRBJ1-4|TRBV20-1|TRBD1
CSARETGGSEKLFF
TGCAGTGCTAGAGAAACAGGGGGAAGTGAAAAACTGTTTTTT
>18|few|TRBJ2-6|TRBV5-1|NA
CASSLAGRPSSGANVLTF
TGCGCCAGCAGCTTGGCGGGCAGACCAAGCTCTGGGGCCAACGTCCTGACTTTC
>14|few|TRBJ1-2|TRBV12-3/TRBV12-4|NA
CASSRQQGNYGYTF
TGTGCCAGCAGCCGACAGCAGGGTAACTATGGCTACACCTTC
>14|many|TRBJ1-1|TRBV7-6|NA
CASSSPVGDTEAFF
TGTGCCAGCAGCTCCCCAGTCGGTGACACTGAAGCTTTCTTT
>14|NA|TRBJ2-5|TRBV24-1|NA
CATSVGRGQETQYF
TGTGCCACCAGTGTGGGACGGGGACAAGAGACCCAGTACTTC
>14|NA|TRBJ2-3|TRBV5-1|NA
CASSLGGTADTQYF
TGCGCCAGCAGCTTGGGGGGGACGGCAGATACGCAGTATTTT
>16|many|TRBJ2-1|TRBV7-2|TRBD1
CASSRTGGSSYNEQFF
TGTGCCAGCAGCAGAACAGGGGGGAGCTCCTACAATGAGCAGTTCTTC
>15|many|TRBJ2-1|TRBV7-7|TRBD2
CASSSGLAGYNEQFF
TGTGCTAGCAGCTCAGGACTAGCGGGGTACAATGAGCAGTTCTTC
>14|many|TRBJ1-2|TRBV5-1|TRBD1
CASSSGQEKNGYTF
TGCGCCAGCAGCTCGGGACAGGAAAAGAATGGCTACACCTTC
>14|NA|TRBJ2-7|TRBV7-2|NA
CASIRTGSSYEQYF
TGTGCCAGCATCCGGACCGGGTCCTCCTACGAGCAGTACTTC
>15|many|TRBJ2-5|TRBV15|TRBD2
CATSPWTSGQETQYF
TGTGCCACCAGCCCCTGGACTAGCGGCCAAGAGACCCAGTACTTC
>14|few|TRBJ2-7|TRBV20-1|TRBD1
CSALEQGRSYEQYF
TGCAGTGCGCTGGAACAGGGGCGGTCCTACGAGCAGTACTTC
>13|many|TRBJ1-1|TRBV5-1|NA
CASSWTENTEAFF
TGCGCCAGCAGCTGGACAGAGAACACTGAAGCTTTCTTT
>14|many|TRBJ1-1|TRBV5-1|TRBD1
CASSSGQVNTEAFF
TGCGCCAGCAGCTCCGGACAGGTGAACACTGAAGCTTTCTTT
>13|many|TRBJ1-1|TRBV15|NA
CATTRDLNTEAFF
TGTGCCACCACGCGTGACTTGAACACTGAAGCTTTCTTT
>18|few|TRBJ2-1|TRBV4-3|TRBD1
CASSLPPSGTGRMDEQFF
TGCGCCAGCAGCCTTCCACCCTCCGGGACAGGGCGTATGGATGAGCAGTTCTTC
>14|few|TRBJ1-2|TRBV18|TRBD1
CASSPRPGGDGYTF
TGTGCCAGCTCACCACGGCCAGGGGGCGATGGCTACACCTTC
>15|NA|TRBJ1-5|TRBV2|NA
CASSPQLTSNQPQHF
TGTGCCAGCAGTCCCCAGTTAACAAGCAATCAGCCCCAGCATTTT
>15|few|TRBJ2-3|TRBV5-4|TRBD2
CASSLNSGGINTQYF
TGTGCCAGCAGCTTAAATAGCGGGGGGATTAATACGCAGTATTTT
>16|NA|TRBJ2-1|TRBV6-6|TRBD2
CASSVKGGSSYNEQFF
TGTGCCAGCAGTGTAAAGGGCGGGAGCTCCTACAATGAGCAGTTCTTC
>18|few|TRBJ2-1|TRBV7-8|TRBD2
CASSFGLAGGQHNNEQFF
TGTGCCAGCAGCTTTGGACTAGCGGGGGGCCAACATAACAATGAGCAGTTCTTC
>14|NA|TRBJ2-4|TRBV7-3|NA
CASSPGEGKNIQYF
TGTGCCAGCAGCCCAGGGGAAGGCAAAAACATTCAGTACTTC
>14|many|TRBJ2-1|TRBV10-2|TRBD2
CASSEAGGSHEQFF
TGCGCCAGCAGTGAAGCGGGGGGGTCCCATGAGCAGTTCTTC
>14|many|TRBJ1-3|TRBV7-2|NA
CASSPAHSGNTIYF
TGTGCCAGCAGCCCGGCCCACTCTGGAAACACCATATATTTT
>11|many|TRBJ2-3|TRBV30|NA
CAWSQSDTQYF
TGTGCCTGGAGTCAATCGGATACGCAGTATTTT
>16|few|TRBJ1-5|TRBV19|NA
CASSIAQVRGNQPQHF
TGTGCCAGTAGTATTGCGCAGGTTAGGGGCAATCAGCCCCAGCATTTT
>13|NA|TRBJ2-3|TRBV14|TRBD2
CASGAGGSDTQYF
TGTGCCAGCGGAGCGGGGGGATCAGATACGCAGTATTTT
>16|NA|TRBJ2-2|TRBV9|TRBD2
CASSPKTSGNGGELFF
TGTGCCAGCAGCCCTAAGACTAGCGGGAATGGCGGGGAGCTGTTTTTT
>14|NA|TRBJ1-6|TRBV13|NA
CASSMGRYNSPLHF
TGTGCCAGCAGTATGGGACGGTATAATTCACCCCTCCACTTT
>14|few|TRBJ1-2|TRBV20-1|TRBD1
CSAKRQGGNYGYTF
TGCAGTGCTAAAAGACAGGGGGGAAACTATGGCTACACCTTC
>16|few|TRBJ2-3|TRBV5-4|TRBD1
CASSLGGTGGSDTQYF
TGTGCCAGCAGCTTGGGAGGGACAGGGGGCTCAGATACGCAGTATTTT
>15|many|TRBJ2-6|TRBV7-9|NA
CASSFDVGGANVLTF
TGTGCCAGCAGCTTTGATGTTGGTGGGGCCAACGTCCTGACTTTC
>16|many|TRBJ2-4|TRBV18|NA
CASSPPGWLAKNIQYF
TGTGCCAGCTCACCACCTGGTTGGCTAGCCAAAAACATTCAGTACTTC
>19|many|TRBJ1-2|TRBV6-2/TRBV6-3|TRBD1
CASSDSQNLDRGLRYGYTF
TGTGCCAGCAGTGACTCTCAAAACCTCGACAGGGGCCTTCGCTATGGCTACACCTTC
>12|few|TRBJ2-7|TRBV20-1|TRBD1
CSAPDRTLEQYF
TGCAGTGCGCCGGACAGGACCCTGGAGCAGTACTTC
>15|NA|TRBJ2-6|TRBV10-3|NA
CASGGISSGANVLTF
TGTGCCAGTGGGGGGATAAGCTCTGGGGCCAACGTCCTGACTTTC
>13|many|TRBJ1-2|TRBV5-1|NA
CASSLGGVYGYTF
TGCGCCAGCAGCTTGGGAGGAGTCTATGGCTACACCTTC
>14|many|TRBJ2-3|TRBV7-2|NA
CASSLRRSPDTQYF
TGTGCCAGCAGCTTAAGGAGGTCGCCAGATACGCAGTATTTT
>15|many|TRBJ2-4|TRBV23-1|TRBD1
CASSQGTGGLNIQYF
TGCGCCAGCAGTCAAGGGACAGGGGGGTTAAACATTCAGTACTTC
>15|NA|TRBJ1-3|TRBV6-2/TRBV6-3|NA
CASTNRRETGNTIYF
TGTGCCAGCACCAACAGGAGAGAGACCGGAAACACCATATATTTT
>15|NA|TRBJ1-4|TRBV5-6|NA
CASSRTGDTNEKLFF
TGTGCCAGCAGTAGGACGGGGGATACTAATGAAAAACTGTTTTTT
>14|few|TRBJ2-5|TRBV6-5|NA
CASSGAGVRETQYF
TGTGCCAGCAGTGGCGCAGGGGTGAGAGAGACCCAGTACTTC
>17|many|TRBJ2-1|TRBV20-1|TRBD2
CSARPLTSGGLYNEQFF
TGCAGTGCTAGGCCCCTTACCAGCGGGGGGCTCTACAATGAGCAGTTCTTC
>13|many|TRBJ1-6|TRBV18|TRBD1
CASSPGQDYPLHF
TGTGCCAGCTCCCCGGGACAGGACTACCCCCTCCACTTT
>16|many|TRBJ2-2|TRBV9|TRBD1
CASSAPGQGITGELFF
TGTGCCAGCAGCGCACCGGGACAGGGGATTACCGGGGAGCTGTTTTTT
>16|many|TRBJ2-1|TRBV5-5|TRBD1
CASSLALSRGFDEQFF
TGTGCCAGCAGCTTGGCTCTTTCCAGGGGGTTCGATGAGCAGTTCTTC
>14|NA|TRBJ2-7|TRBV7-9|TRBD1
CASSVGTGIHEQYF
TGTGCCAGCAGCGTCGGGACAGGGATTCACGAGCAGTACTTC
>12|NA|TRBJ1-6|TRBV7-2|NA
CASSLKGSPLHF
TGTGCCAGCAGCTTAAAGGGTTCACCCCTCCACTTT